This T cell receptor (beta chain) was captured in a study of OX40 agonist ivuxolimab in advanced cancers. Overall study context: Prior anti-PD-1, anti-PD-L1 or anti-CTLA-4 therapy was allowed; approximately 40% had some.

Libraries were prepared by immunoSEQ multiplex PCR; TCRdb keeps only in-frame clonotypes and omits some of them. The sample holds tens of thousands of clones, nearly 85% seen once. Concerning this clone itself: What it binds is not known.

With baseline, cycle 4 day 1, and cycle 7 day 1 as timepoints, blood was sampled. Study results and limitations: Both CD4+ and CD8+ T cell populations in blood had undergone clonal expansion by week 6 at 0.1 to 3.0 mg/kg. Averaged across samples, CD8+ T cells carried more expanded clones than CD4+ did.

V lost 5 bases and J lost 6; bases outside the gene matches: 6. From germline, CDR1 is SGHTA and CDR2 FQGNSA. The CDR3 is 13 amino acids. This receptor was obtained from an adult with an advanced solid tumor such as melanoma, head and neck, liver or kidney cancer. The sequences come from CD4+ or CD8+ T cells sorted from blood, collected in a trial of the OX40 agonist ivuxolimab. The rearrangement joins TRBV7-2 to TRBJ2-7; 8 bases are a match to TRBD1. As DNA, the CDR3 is TGTGCCAGCAGCGTCAGGGGGCCGCGCGAGCAGTACTTC. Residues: CASSVRGPREQYF.